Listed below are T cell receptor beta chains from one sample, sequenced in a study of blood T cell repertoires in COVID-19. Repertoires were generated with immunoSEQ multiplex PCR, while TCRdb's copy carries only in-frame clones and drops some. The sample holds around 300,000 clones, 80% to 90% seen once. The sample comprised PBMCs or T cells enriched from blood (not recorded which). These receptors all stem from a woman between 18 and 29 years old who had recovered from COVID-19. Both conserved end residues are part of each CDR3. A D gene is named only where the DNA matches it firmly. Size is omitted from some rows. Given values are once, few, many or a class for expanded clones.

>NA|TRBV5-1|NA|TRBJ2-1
TGCGCCAGCAGCTTGGAGTGGGCGGACGCGGGGCGGTTCTTC
CASSLEWADAGRFF
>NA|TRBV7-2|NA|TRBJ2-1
TGTGCCAGCAGCCTGCTGACTGGTACCAATGAGCAGTTCTTC
CASSLLTGTNEQFF
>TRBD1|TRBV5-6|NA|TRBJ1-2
TGTGCCAGCAGCTTTAGGGCGACAGGGGGCGGCTACACCTTC
CASSFRATGGGYTF
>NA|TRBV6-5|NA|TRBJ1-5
TGTGCCATCGACCCACGTGGGGGGAATCAGCCCCAGCATTTT
CAIDPRGGNQPQHF
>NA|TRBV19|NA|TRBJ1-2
TGTGCCAGTACGACGGGACTTTGGTATGGCTACACCTTC
CASTTGLWYGYTF
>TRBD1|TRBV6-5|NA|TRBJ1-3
TGTGCCACCGGGACAGCGCCTGGAAACACCATATATTTT
CATGTAPGNTIYF
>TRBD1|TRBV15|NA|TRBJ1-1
TGTGCCACCAGCAGAGATGGGAGAACAGGGGGCCTCACTGAAGCTTTCTTT
CATSRDGRTGGLTEAFF
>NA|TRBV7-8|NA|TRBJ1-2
TGTGCCAGCAGCGCTGGGACGGGAGGGGGCTACACCTTC
CASSAGTGGGYTF
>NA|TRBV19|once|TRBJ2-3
TGTGCCAGTAGTATGGGGGTTGGGGGCGCGGACGATACGCAGTATTTT
CASSMGVGGADDTQYF
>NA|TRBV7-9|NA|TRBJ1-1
TGTGCCAGCAGCTTAGCGGGGCTGAACACTGAAGCTTTCTTT
CASSLAGLNTEAFF
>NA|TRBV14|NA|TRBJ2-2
TGTGCCAGCAGCCGAAACCAGGGGAGCACCGGGGAGCTGTTTTTT
CASSRNQGSTGELFF
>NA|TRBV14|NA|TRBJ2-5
TGTGCCAGCAGCCAAGAACTCCCCGAGACCCAGTACTTC
CASSQELPETQYF
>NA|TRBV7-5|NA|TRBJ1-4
TGTGCCAGAAGCTTAGAAGGGGGACAGACGTTTTTT
CARSLEGGQTFF
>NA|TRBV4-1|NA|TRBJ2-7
TGCGCCAGCAGCCAAGATAGTCGGCGGGAGCAGTACTTC
CASSQDSRREQYF
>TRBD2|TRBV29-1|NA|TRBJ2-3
TGCAGCGTTGCCTTTCGGGGGGGCTCTCTCACAGATACGCAGTATTTT
CSVAFRGGSLTDTQYF
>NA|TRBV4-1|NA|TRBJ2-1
TGCGCCAGCAGCCTTCGGCCGACAGACTCCTACAATGAGCAGTTCTTC
CASSLRPTDSYNEQFF
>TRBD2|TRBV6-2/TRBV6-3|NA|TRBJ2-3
TGTGCCAGCAGTTACACCCGCCGAGGTAGCGGGACCACAGATACGCAGTATTTT
CASSYTRRGSGTTDTQYF
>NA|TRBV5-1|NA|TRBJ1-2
TGCGCCAGCAGCGGGGGCGCCTATGGCTACACCTTC
CASSGGAYGYTF
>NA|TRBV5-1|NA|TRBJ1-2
TGCGCCAGCAGCTTGGCTCAGGGAGGCTATGGCTACACCTTC
CASSLAQGGYGYTF
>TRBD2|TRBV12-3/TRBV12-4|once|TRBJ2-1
TGTGCCAGCAGCCTTACTAGCGGGGAGCAGTTCTTC
CASSLTSGEQFF
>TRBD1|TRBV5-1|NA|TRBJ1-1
TGCGCCAGCAGCTGGGGGACAGATGAAGCTTTCTTT
CASSWGTDEAFF
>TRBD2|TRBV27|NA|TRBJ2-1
TGTGCCAGCAGTTTACGGCTGACTAGCGGGGGCCGGTATGAGCAGTTCTTC
CASSLRLTSGGRYEQFF
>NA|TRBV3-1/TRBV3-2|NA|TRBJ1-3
TGTGCCAGCAGCCAAGATATCGGGGGAAGGGAAAACACCATATATTTT
CASSQDIGGRENTIYF
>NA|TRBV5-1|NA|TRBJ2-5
TGCGCCAGCACCGATAGCCAAAAGGGAGGAGGAGAGACCCAGTACTTC
CASTDSQKGGGETQYF
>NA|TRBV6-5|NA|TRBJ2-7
TGTGCCAGCAGTTACTTCTCCGAGCAGTACTTC
CASSYFSEQYF
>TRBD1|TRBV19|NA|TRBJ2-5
TGTGCCAGTAGTATAGCGGTGACAGGGTATTTCGCGGCCCAGTACTTC
CASSIAVTGYFAAQYF
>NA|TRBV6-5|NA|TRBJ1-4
TGTGCCAGCGGTAAACAGGGCTATGAAAAACTGTTTTTT
CASGKQGYEKLFF
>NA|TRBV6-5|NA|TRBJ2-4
TGTGCCAGCAGTTATAGAGGGTTGGGAGCCAAAAACATTCAGTACTTC
CASSYRGLGAKNIQYF
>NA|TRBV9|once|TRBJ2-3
TGTGCCAGCAGCGTAAGGTTAGCGAGCACAGATACGCAGTATTTT
CASSVRLASTDTQYF
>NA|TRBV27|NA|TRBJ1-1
TGTGCCAGCAGTACGTCTTATACAGGGTACTTTGAAGCTTTCTTT
CASSTSYTGYFEAFF
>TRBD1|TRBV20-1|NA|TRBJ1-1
TGCAGGGACAGGGGGAACACTGAAGCTTTCTTT
CRDRGNTEAFF
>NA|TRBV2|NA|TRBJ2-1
TGTGCCAGCAGTGAAGCGCGGGGCGTTAGCTCCTACAATGAGCAGTTCTTC
CASSEARGVSSYNEQFF